The 7 T cell receptor beta chains reported below all come from one sample, sequenced in a study of blood T cell repertoires in COVID-19. The protocol was immunoSEQ multiplex PCR, while the TCRdb copy is restricted to in-frame clones and leaves out a portion. The sample includes 120,000 to 150,000 clones, 65% to 85% seen only once; the top ten take approximately 13%. Sample: peripheral blood. All receptors come from a man in his sixties with active or convalescent COVID-19.

The genes are TRBV28 and TRBJ1-5; TRBD1 agrees at 7 bases. CDR1 MDHEN and CDR2 SYDVKM come from the germline V gene. The V segment lost 4 bases and the J segment 7 bases; nucleotides outside the gene matches: 13. The CDR3 length is 16 residues. The DNA for the CDR3 is TGTGCCAGCAGTTCGCCGGCCGGGGGACAGCGGCAGCCCCAGCATTTT. Its protein product is CASSSPAGGQRQPQHF.

The sample holds a few counts of this clone. V and J are TRBV9 and TRBJ1-4; D is unclear. The CDR3 is 14 residues long. Germline V gives CDR1 SGDLS, CDR2 YYNGEE. V shed 0 bases and J shed 10 bases, with 13 bases lying between them. CDR3: CASSVVGSGGKLFF. DNA of the CDR3: TGTGCCAGCAGCGTAGTAGGGAGCGGTGGAAAACTGTTTTTT.

The CDR3, as DNA: TGCGCCAGCAGCTATGATAACAGGGGAGATACGCAGTATTTT. Its translation: CASSYDNRGDTQYF. V gene TRBV5-1 combines with J gene TRBJ2-3; TRBD1 matches at 7 bases. Germline V CDR1 and CDR2: SGHRS, YFSETQ. The trim removed 3 bases at V and 5 bases at J, leaving 6 bases unmatched. The CDR3 covers 14 residues. Drawing the rest from reference TRBV5-1 and TRBJ2-3, the complete variable domain is KAGVTQTPRYLIKTRGQQVTLSCSPISGHRSVSWYQQTPGQGLQFLFEYFSETQRNKGNFPGRFSGRQFSNSRSEMNVSTLELGDSALYLCASSYDNRGDTQYFGPGTRLTVL.

The chain joins TRBV6-1 to TRBJ2-2; no firm D call. V was cut by 2 bases and J by 4 bases, with 14 bases left in between. CDR1 MNHNS and CDR2 SASEGT come from the germline V gene. The CDR3 extends over 16 amino acids. The CDR3 sequence is CASSERWLGRTGELFF. For the CDR3, the DNA is TGTGCCAGCAGTGAAAGGTGGCTAGGTCGCACCGGGGAGCTGTTTTTT.

The chain combines TRBV18 with TRBJ1-6; 8 bases match TRBD1. Germline assignment: CDR1 KGHSH and CDR2 LQKENI. V was pared by 7 bases and J by 7 bases, with 3 bases of the junction left unmatched. The CDR3 loop spans 13 amino acids. This CDR3 is CASFDRGNSPLHF. The CDR3 nucleotides are TGTGCCAGCTTCGACAGGGGAAATTCACCCCTCCACTTT.

This clone was seen a few times. V gene TRBV6-6 combines with J gene TRBJ1-3; D perhaps matches TRBD1 (5 bases). The CDR3 has 14 amino acids. Germline-derived CDR1 and CDR2 are MNHNY and SVGAGI (reference sequence). With 6 bases removed from V and 0 bases from J, the gap between germline ends came to 9 bases. CDR3 region: CASRDTYSGNTIYF. In DNA, the CDR3 is TGTGCCAGCAGGGACACGTACTCTGGAAACACCATATATTTT.

J is TRBJ1-5 and V is TRBV7-8; 7 positions agree with TRBD1. Germline CDR1 reads SGHVS; CDR2 reads FQNEAQ. This CDR3 contains 15 residues. V shed 2 bases, J shed 3 bases, and the junction held 4 bases outside the gene matches. The CDR3 sequence: CASSLSGTDNQPQHF. CDR3 in DNA: TGTGCCAGCAGCTTAAGTGGGACAGACAATCAGCCCCAGCATTTT.